This T cell receptor beta chain was retrieved from a study of cytotoxic CD8 clonotypes in ibrutinib-treated CLL. Germline-derived CDR1 and CDR2 are SGHNT and YENEEA. The CDR3 sequence is 14 residues long. V was clipped by 1 base and J by 2 bases, with 9 bases between them. Using immunoSEQ multiplex PCR, the repertoire was profiled, and TCRdb retains in-frame clones only, with some absent. The top ten hold approximately 7.6% of the sample, which has about 39,000 clones, 55% to 80% seen once. General study findings and limits: Clonality rose at ibrutinib response and fell back toward baseline at progression. There were few public clonotypes, and on treatment they contracted or stayed stable.

The TCR beta libraries used 2 to 2.5 micrograms of genomic DNA that came from cryopreserved PBMCs. As to this clone: What it recognizes is unknown.

This TCR was recovered from a human donor with chronic lymphocytic leukemia. The chain joins TRBV11-3 to TRBJ2-7; weak D call: TRBD2 (6 bases). The sequencing used PBMCs, collected at disease progression, from a patient treated with ibrutinib. This CDR3 reads CASSLGGLTYEQYF. CDR3 in DNA: TGTGCCAGCAGCTTAGGGGGACTCACCTACGAGCAGTACTTC.